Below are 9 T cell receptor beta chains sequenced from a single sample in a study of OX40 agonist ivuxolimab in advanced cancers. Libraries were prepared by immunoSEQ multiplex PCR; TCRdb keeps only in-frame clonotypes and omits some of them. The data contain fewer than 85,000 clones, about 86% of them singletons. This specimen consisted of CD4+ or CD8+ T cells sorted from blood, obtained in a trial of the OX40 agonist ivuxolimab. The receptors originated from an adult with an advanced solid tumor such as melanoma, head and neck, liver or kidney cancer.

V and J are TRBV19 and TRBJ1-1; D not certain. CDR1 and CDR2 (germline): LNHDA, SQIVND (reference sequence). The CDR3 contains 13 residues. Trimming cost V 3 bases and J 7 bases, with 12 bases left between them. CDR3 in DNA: TGTGCCAGTAGTATCCTCGAACGAGATGAAGCTTTCTTT. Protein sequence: CASSILERDEAFF.

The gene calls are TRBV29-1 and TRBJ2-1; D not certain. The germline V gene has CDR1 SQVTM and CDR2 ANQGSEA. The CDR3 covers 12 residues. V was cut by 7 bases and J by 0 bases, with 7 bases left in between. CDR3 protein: CSGWSSYNEQFF. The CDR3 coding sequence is TGCAGCGGATGGAGCTCCTACAATGAGCAGTTCTTC.

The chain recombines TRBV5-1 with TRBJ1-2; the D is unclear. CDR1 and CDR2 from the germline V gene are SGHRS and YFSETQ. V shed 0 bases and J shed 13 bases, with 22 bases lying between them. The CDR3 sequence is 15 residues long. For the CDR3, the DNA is TGCGCCAGCAGCTTGGGAACCCTTGATTCGGAGCCCCTCACCTTC. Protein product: CASSLGTLDSEPLTF.

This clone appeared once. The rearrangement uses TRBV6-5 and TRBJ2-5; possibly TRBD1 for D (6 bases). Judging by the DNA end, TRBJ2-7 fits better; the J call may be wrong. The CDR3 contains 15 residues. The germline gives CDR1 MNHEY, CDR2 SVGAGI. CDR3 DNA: TGTGCCAGCAGCTTAAACAGGGTGGGGGCCGCCGAGCAGTACTTC. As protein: CASSLNRVGAAEQYF.

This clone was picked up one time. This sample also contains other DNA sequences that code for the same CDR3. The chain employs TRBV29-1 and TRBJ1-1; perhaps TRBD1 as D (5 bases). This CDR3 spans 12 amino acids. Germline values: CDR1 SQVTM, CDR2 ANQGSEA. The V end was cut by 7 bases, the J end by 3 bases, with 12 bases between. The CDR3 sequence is CSGRRGDTEAFF. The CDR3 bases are TGCAGCGGCCGACGGGGGGACACTGAAGCTTTCTTT.

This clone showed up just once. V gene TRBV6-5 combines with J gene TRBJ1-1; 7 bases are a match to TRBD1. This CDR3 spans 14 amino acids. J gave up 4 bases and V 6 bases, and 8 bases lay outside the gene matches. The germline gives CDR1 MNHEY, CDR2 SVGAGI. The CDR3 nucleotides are TGTGCCAGCAGCTATAAGACAGGGACCACTGAAGCTTTCTTT. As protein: CASSYKTGTTEAFF.

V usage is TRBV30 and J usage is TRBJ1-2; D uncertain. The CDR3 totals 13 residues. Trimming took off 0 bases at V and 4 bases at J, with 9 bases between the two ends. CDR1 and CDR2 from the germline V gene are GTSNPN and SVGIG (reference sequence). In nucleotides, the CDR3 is TGTGCCTGGAGTGTGGACCCTATCTATGGCTACACCTTC. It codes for CAWSVDPIYGYTF.

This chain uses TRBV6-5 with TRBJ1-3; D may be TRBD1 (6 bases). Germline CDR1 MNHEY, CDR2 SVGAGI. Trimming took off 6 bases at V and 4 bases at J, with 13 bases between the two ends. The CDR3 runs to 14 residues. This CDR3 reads CASRFTGAGNTIYF. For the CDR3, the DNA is TGTGCCAGCAGGTTCACGGGGGCGGGAAACACCATATATTTT.

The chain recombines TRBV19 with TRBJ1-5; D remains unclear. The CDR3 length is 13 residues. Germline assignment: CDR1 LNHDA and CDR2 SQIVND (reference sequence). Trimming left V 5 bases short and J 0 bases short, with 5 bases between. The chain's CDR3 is CASSLDSNQPQHF. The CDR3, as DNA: TGTGCCAGTAGTTTGGATAGCAATCAGCCCCAGCATTTT. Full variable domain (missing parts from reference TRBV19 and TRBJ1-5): DGGITQSPKYLFRKEGQNVTLSCEQNLNHDAMYWYRQDPGQGLRLIYYSQIVNDFQKGDIAEGYSVSREKKESFPLTVTSAQKNPTAFYLCASSLDSNQPQHFGDGTRLSIL.